This TCR beta chain was sequenced for a study of blood T cell repertoires in COVID-19. For the study at large: Donors in the United States, Italy and Spain gave samples during acute or convalescent COVID-19.

With 5 bases removed from V and 5 bases from J, the gap between germline ends came to 11 bases. This CDR3 is 13 amino acids long. Germline CDR1 is PRHDT and CDR2 is FYEKMQ (reference sequence). Original handling: Amplification of reference gene primers provided the estimated nucleated cell counts. The table came from immunoSEQ multiplex PCR; TCRdb's copy has only in-frame clones and leaves some out. For V, J and clone size, that table is used; D and trimming come from the DNA. The sample holds a few hundred thousand clones, under 90% seen once. Specimen: peripheral blood. The V gene is TRBV13, the J gene TRBJ2-3, with D possibly being TRBD1 (5 bases). The receptor was isolated from a woman younger than 30 with acute or convalescent COVID-19. CDR3 nucleotide sequence: TGTGCCAGCAGCACCAGGGCTGGAGATACGCAGTATTTT. This gives the protein CASSTRAGDTQYF.